The sequence of this TCR beta chain was determined in a study of T cells expressing NK-cell markers. Whole-study context: Each TCR beta repertoire originated in sorted T cells that were CD3+CD56+NKG2C+, CD3+CD56+NKG2C- or CD3+CD56-NKG2C+. There were seven HCMV-seropositive donors and one seronegative donor among the eight sequenced.

CDR3 length: 14 residues. CDR1 is LNHNV and CDR2 is YYDKDF in the germline V gene (reference sequence). Making the TCR beta cDNA relied on 5'RACE template switching with UMIs. TCRdb re-called the 5' RACE reads and gives one entry per CDR3 protein, without DNA. In total, the table holds about 460,000 distinct CDR3 sequences. Remarks on this clonotype: Its matching antigen is unknown.

The study, taken as a whole, reports: As a fraction of CD8+ T cells, dominant NKG2C+ clonotypes reached about 1.0-7.0% in roughly 6 donors.

This sequence was found in a woman aged 45-59 years in good health. V is TRBV15 and J is TRBJ1-4; the TCRdb call, TRBD1, lacks DNA for checking. Sequenced: blood T cells: a sorted CD56 or NKG2C T cell subset, CD4+ or CD8+ T cells, or bulk PBMC T cells (not recorded which). This chain's CDR3 is CATSRVDPGEKLFF.